The T cell receptor beta chain described here comes from a study of neoadjuvant nivolumab and ipilimumab in lung cancer. As for the study in general: Patients got nivolumab 3 mg/kg on days 1, 15 and 29; combination added ipilimumab 1 mg/kg day 1.

Regarding this clone: Antigen: not known.

Regarding the study as a whole: Pretherapy blood TCR richness correlated positively with resected tumor richness. Compared with tumor-adjacent uninvolved lung, resected tumors showed greater richness and clonality. Only two of four nivolumab-treated tumors gained richness and clonality by surgery.

Assay: immunoSEQ multiplex PCR; the TCRdb copy retains only in-frame clones and omits some. This sample has about 13,000 clones; approximately 94% occur once, and the top ten carry about 2.3%. This clonotype originated in an adult with non-small cell lung cancer. Specimen: peripheral blood, collected after neoadjuvant nivolumab, alone or with ipilimumab, at or shortly before surgery.

The DNA of the CDR3 is TGTGCCAGCAGCTTATCTTACAATGAGCAGTTCTTC. Translation: CASSLSYNEQFF. The chain joins TRBV5-6 to TRBJ2-1; unclear D gene. Deletions cut 2 bases from V and 4 bases from J, with 4 bases between. Germline assignment: CDR1 SGHDT and CDR2 YYEEEE. The CDR3 runs to 12 residues.